The entry that follows covers one T cell receptor (beta chain) sequence. Antigen: not known. These data come from a study of post-analysis software for immune sequencing data. Study-wide results and limits: In multiple sclerosis, normalized Chao1 diversity was significantly below that of controls. There were five TRBV segments more frequent in patients than controls, and TRBV5-6, TRBV5-1 and TRBV20-1 were among them. Samples made in the same batch grouped tightly together by F measure.

CDR1 DFQATT and CDR2 SNEGSKA come from the germline V gene (reference sequence). CDR3 length equals 14 residues. The germline V and J ends were trimmed by 6 bases and 2 bases, with 17 bases remaining between them. cDNA libraries for TCR beta contained unique molecular identifiers. T cells numbering 1 to 10 million yielded cDNA molecules that totaled roughly 500,000. TCRdb called the PCR reads again in MiXCR, with one record for every CDR3 protein. The table shows about 460,000 distinct CDR3 sequences, with around 40% occurring only once. The sequence was obtained from a girl aged 10 to 17 with multiple sclerosis. Input material: blood. V is TRBV20-1 and J is TRBJ2-7; D might be TRBD2 (6 bases). Here the CDR3 reads CSAYSRDGTYEQYF. The CDR3, as DNA: TGCAGTGCCTATTCGCGGGACGGGACCTACGAGCAGTACTTC.